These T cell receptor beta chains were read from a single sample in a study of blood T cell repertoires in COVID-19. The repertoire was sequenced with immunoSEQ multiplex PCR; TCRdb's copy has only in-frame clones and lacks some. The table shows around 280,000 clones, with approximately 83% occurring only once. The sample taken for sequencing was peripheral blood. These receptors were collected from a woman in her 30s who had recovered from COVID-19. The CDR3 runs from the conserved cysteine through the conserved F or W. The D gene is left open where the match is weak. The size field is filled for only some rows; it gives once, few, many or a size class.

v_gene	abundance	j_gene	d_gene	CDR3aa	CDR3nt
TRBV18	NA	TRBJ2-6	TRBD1	CASSPQGVVLSGANVLTF	TGTGCCAGCTCACCGCAGGGGGTGGTCTTGTCTGGGGCCAACGTCCTGACTTTC
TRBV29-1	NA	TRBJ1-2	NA	CSVAAGLGDGYTF	TGCAGCGTTGCGGCAGGGCTTGGGGATGGCTACACCTTC
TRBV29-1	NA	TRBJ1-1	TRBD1	CSVDRGDTEAFF	TGCAGCGTGGACAGGGGGGACACTGAAGCTTTCTTT
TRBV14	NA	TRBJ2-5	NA	CASSQAPGTQYF	TGTGCCAGCAGCCAAGCCCCGGGGACCCAGTACTTC
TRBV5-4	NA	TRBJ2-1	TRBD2	CASSLEHGRALDNEQFF	TGTGCCAGCAGCTTGGAACACGGGAGGGCCCTCGACAATGAGCAGTTCTTC
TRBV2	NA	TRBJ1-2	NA	CASSEVGDSPPTF	TGTGCCAGCAGTGAGGTCGGGGACTCCCCCCCCACCTTC
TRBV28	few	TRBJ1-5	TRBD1	CASSSPPTGGSNQPQHF	TGTGCCAGCAGTTCCCCTCCGACAGGGGGAAGCAATCAGCCCCAGCATTTT
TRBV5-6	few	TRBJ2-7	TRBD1	CASSWDRGYEQYF	TGTGCCAGCAGCTGGGACAGGGGGTACGAGCAGTACTTC
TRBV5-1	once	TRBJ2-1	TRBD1	CASSLGTGSYNEQFF	TGCGCCAGCAGCTTGGGGACAGGGTCCTACAATGAGCAGTTCTTC
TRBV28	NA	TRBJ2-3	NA	CASSRPGMPDTQYF	TGTGCCAGCAGTCGTCCAGGGATGCCAGATACGCAGTATTTT
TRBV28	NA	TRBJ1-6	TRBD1	CASSKRRQGGSYNSPLHF	TGTGCCAGCAGTAAACGCCGACAGGGGGGCTCCTATAATTCACCCCTCCACTTT
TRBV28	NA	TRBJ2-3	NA	CASSLNRGGTQYF	TGTGCCAGCAGTTTAAATCGCGGCGGTACGCAGTATTTT
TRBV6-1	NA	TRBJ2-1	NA	CASSEDYGEQFF	TGTGCCAGCAGTGAAGACTACGGTGAGCAGTTCTTC
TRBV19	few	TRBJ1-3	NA	CASSINRPNSGNTIYF	TGTGCCAGTAGTATTAACAGGCCTAACTCTGGAAACACCATATATTTT
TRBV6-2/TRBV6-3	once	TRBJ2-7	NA	CASSYSAGYYEQYF	TGTGCCAGCAGTTATTCGGCGGGATACTACGAGCAGTACTTC
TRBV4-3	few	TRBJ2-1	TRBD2	CASSQDTTSGRASSYNEQFF	TGCGCCAGCAGCCAAGATACAACTAGCGGGAGGGCCAGCTCCTACAATGAGCAGTTCTTC
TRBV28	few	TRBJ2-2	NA	CASLQGEAGELFF	TGTGCCAGCCTCCAGGGGGAGGCCGGGGAGCTGTTTTTT
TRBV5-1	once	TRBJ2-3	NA	CASSSSDTQYF	TGCGCCAGCAGCTCCTCGGATACGCAGTATTTT
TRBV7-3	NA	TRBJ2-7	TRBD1	CASSSDPGQRYEQYF	TGTGCCAGCAGCTCTGACCCGGGACAGCGCTACGAGCAGTACTTC
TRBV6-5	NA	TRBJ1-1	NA	CASRHRDANTEAFF	TGTGCCAGCAGGCACAGGGACGCGAACACTGAAGCTTTCTTT
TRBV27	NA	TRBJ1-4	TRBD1	CASSLLGTGGEKLFF	TGTGCCAGCAGTTTATTAGGGACAGGAGGAGAAAAACTGTTTTTT
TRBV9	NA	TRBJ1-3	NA	CASSVDPGTGGNTIYF	TGTGCCAGCAGCGTAGATCCCGGCACGGGTGGAAACACCATATATTTT
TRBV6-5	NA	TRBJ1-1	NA	CASSNFEATEAFF	TGTGCCAGCAGCAACTTCGAAGCCACTGAAGCTTTCTTT
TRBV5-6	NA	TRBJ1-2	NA	CASSPEGGAHGYTF	TGTGCCAGCAGCCCCGAGGGAGGGGCCCATGGCTACACCTTC
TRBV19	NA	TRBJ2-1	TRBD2	CASSIDAIAGGVEQFF	TGTGCCAGTAGTATAGATGCGATAGCGGGAGGCGTTGAGCAGTTCTTC
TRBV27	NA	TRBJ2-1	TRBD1	CASSSRGHNEQFF	TGTGCCAGCAGCTCCAGGGGGCACAATGAGCAGTTCTTC
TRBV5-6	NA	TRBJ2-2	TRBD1	CASSSSTGTLEYTGELFF	TGTGCCAGCAGCTCCTCGACAGGGACCCTTGAGTACACCGGGGAGCTGTTTTTT
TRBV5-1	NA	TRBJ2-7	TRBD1	CASKDRGDSYEQYF	TGCGCCAGCAAGGACAGGGGAGACTCCTACGAGCAGTACTTC
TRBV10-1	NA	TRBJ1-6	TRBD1	CASSEFRGPLPLHF	TGCGCCAGCAGTGAGTTCAGGGGGCCCCTGCCCCTCCACTTT
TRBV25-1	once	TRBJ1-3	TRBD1	CASNQGARDTIYF	TGTGCCAGCAATCAGGGGGCGCGGGACACCATATATTTT
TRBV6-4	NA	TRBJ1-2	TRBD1	CASRESTGGAGGYTF	TGTGCCAGCAGGGAGTCGACAGGGGGCGCGGGCGGCTACACCTTC
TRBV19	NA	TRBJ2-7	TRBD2	CARGETSAISYEQYF	TGTGCCAGGGGCGAGACTAGCGCGATCTCCTACGAGCAGTACTTC
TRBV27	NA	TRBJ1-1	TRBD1	CASSSQGDGEAFF	TGTGCCAGCAGTTCACAGGGGGATGGTGAAGCTTTCTTT
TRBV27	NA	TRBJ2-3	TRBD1	CASSLWSGQPSTDTQYF	TGTGCCAGCAGTTTATGGTCGGGACAGCCTAGCACAGATACGCAGTATTTT
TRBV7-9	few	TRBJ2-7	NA	CASSLGLAVEGLYEQYF	TGTGCCAGCAGCTTAGGGCTCGCGGTAGAAGGACTCTACGAGCAGTACTTC
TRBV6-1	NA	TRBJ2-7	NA	CASSELFGDEQYF	TGTGCCAGCAGTGAACTTTTCGGGGACGAGCAGTACTTC
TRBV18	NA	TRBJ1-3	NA	CASSSSGNSGNTIYF	TGTGCCAGCTCATCTTCAGGAAACTCTGGAAACACCATATATTTT
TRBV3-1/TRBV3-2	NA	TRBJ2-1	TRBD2	CASSQERLAAQFF	TGTGCCAGCAGCCAAGAGCGACTAGCCGCGCAGTTCTTC
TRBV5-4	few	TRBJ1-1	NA	CASSLDVNTEAFF	TGTGCCAGCAGTTTAGATGTGAACACTGAAGCTTTCTTT
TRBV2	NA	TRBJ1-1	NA	CASSASGGGSEAFF	TGTGCCAGCAGTGCCTCCGGGGGGGGCTCTGAAGCTTTCTTT
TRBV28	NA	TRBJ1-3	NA	CASSPPTGFGNTIYF	TGTGCCAGCAGCCCCCCGACAGGTTTTGGAAACACCATATATTTT
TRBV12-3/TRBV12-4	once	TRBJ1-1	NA	CASRSTNTEAFF	TGTGCCAGCAGGAGTACTAACACTGAAGCTTTCTTT
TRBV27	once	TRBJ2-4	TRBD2	CASSSGTSDKNIQYF	TGTGCCAGCAGTTCCGGGACTAGCGACAAAAACATTCAGTACTTC
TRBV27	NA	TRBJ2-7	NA	CASSFSGSSYEQYF	TGTGCCAGCAGTTTTTCGGGTAGCTCCTACGAGCAGTACTTC
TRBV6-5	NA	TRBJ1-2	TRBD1	CASSNSLTGGDGYTF	TGTGCCAGCAGCAACAGTCTGACAGGGGGCGATGGCTACACCTTC
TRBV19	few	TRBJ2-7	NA	CASAARSGYEQYF	TGTGCCAGTGCGGCCAGATCGGGGTACGAGCAGTACTTC
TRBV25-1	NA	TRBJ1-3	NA	CASSEPGKAGNTIYF	TGTGCCAGCAGTGAACCAGGAAAAGCTGGAAACACCATATATTTT
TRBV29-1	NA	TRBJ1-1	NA	CSVGQIRNTEAFF	TGCAGCGTAGGACAGATAAGGAACACTGAAGCTTTCTTT